This TCR beta chain originates from a study of shared clonotypes between healthy human individuals. Assay: immunoSEQ multiplex PCR; the TCRdb copy retains only in-frame clones and omits some. The table has about 2.5 million clones, just under 95% seen once. This CDR3 is built from 11 residues. With 3 bases removed from V and 8 bases from J, the gap between germline ends came to 10 bases. Per the germline V gene, CDR1 is DFQATT and CDR2 is SNEGSKA (reference sequence). The sequence came from a man between 18 and 29 years old in good health. Some clones in this sample may be carry-over from other donors' samples. The sample consisted of naive CD4+ T cells from PBMCs. As to subset: CD45RA+ positively selected. This rearrangement joins TRBV20-1 to TRBJ1-2; D not certain. CDR3 bases: TGCAGTGCTAGTTATCCCCAAGGCTACACCTTC. Its protein product is CSASYPQGYTF.